This entry lists 20 T cell receptor beta chains sequenced from one sample in a study of T cells in Graves' hyperthyroidism and ophthalmopathy (dated 2019 in TCRdb). Library prep was done by multiplex PCR. Sequenced using an Illumina HiSeq 2000. The TCR beta CDR3 regions were amplified from RNA transcripts. The first round of RT-PCR for the TCR CDR3 was performed with the HTBI primer set and the Qiagen OneStep RT-PCR kit. Starting from the raw public reads, TCRdb applied fastp trimming at Q25, assembled clones with MiXCR and retained in-frame beta chains. Rows with a matching CDR3 protein are joined into one entry that keeps the most common DNA and genes. This sample gives 250,000 to 300,000 distinct CDR3 sequences in total; 15% to 20% of them show up just once. The ten largest clones take up about 35% of the sample. The specimen was blood. These receptors came from a middle-aged man with Graves' ophthalmopathy.

The J gene is TRBJ1-2, the V gene TRBV19, with D possibly being TRBD1 (5 bases). The V gene's germline CDR1 is LNHDA and CDR2 SQIVND (reference sequence). Trimming pared 11 bases from V and 5 bases from J, leaving 15 bases between. The CDR3 contains 12 residues. Here the CDR3 DNA reads TGTGCCGCAGGGACGCCCGCTTATGGCTACACCTTC. This gives the protein CAAGTPAYGYTF.

This chain uses TRBV6-5 with TRBJ1-6, with 7 bases that match TRBD1. CDR1 is MNHEY and CDR2 is SVGAGI in the germline V gene. Trimming cost V 4 bases and J 8 bases; bases outside gene matches: 5. The CDR3 consists of 14 residues. CDR3 nucleotide sequence: TGTGCCAGCAGTTTCAAAGGGGGCGATTCACCCCTCCACTTT. It is translated as CASSFKGGDSPLHF.

The V and J genes are TRBV29-1 and TRBJ1-1; D is unclear. V shed 4 bases and J shed 0 bases, with 6 bases lying between them. Germline CDR1 reads SQVTM; CDR2 reads ANQGSEA. CDR3 length equals 12 residues. The CDR3 sequence: CSVALMNTEAFF. CDR3 DNA sequence: TGCAGCGTTGCTCTTATGAACACTGAAGCTTTCTTT.

A few counts support this clonotype. The CDR3 DNA reads TGTGCCAGCAGCCGGGGACAGGAGATTAACTATGGCTACACCTTC. This gives the protein CASSRGQEINYGYTF. The chain joins TRBV27 to TRBJ1-2; the match to TRBD1 covers 8 bases. Looked up from germline, CDR1 is MNHEY and CDR2 is SMNVEV (reference sequence). This CDR3 comprises 15 residues. V lost 6 bases, J lost 1 base, and 7 bases stayed unmatched.

The CDR3 DNA follows: TGTGCCAGCAGCCCCGGCCAGGGCTGGTTGCCCCAGCATTTT. Its protein is CASSPGQGWLPQHF. The chain is built from TRBV7-6 and TRBJ1-5, with a weak D call TRBD1 (5 bases). The germline gives CDR1 SGHVS, CDR2 FNYEAQ. CDR3 length: 14 residues. V was cut by 5 bases and J by 9 bases, with 17 bases left in between.

This clonotype appeared a few times. This chain connects TRBV3-1 to TRBJ2-7, with D perhaps TRBD1 or TRBD2 (5 bases each). Trimming cost V 2 bases and J 2 bases, with 10 bases left between them. Per the germline V gene, CDR1 is LGHDT and CDR2 is YNNKEL (reference sequence). The CDR3 spans 14 residues. The CDR3 nucleotides read TGTGCCAGCAGCCAACTTGGGACCGCCTACGAGCAGTACTTC. Its translation: CASSQLGTAYEQYF.

This clonotype was counted a few times. This chain joins TRBV9 and TRBJ2-7; D might be TRBD2 (5 bases). The V and J ends lost 0 bases and 7 bases respectively, with 14 bases between them. Germline V CDR1 and CDR2: SGDLS, YYNGEE. The CDR3 totals 14 residues. In nucleotides, the CDR3 is TGTGCCAGCAGCGTAGGCCTAGAGAGGGAGGAGCAGTACTTC. Its protein is CASSVGLEREEQYF.

This clonotype was detected ten times or more. The gene calls are TRBV2 and TRBJ1-5, with TRBD1 matching over 10 bases. V trimming: 3 bases; J trimming: 5 bases; junction bases outside the gene matches: 1. The length of the CDR3 is 14 residues. The V gene's germline CDR1 is SNHLY and CDR2 FYNNEI. CDR3 coding DNA: TGTGCCAGCAGTGAGACAGGGGGCCATCAGCCCCAGCATTTT. This gives the protein CASSETGGHQPQHF.

The chain links TRBV30 to TRBJ2-1, with 10 nucleotides matching TRBD2. The CDR3 loop spans 16 amino acids. Per germline, CDR1 GTSNPN and CDR2 SVGIG (reference sequence). V lost 3 bases and J lost 4; bases outside the gene matches: 9. CDR3 region: CAWSRGSSGGYNEQFF. In DNA form, the CDR3 reads TGTGCCTGGAGCCGGGGGTCTAGCGGGGGTTACAATGAGCAGTTCTTC. The entire variable domain, with the rest obtained from reference TRBV30 and TRBJ2-1, is as follows: SQTIHQWPATLVQPVGSPLSLECTVEGTSNPNLYWYRQAAGRGLQLLFYSVGIGQISSEVPQNLSASRPQDRQFILSSKKLLLSDSGFYLCAWSRGSSGGYNEQFFGPGTRLTVL.

The chain is built from TRBV5-4 and TRBJ2-7; no clear D gene. The germline V gene has CDR1 SGHNT and CDR2 YYREEE (reference sequence). Trimming pared 0 bases from V and 3 bases from J, leaving 10 bases between. This CDR3 has 14 residues. The CDR3 reads CASSLGVTVYEQYF. In nucleotides, the CDR3 is TGTGCCAGCAGCTTGGGGGTAACAGTCTACGAGCAGTACTTC.

This clonotype was picked up many times. V gene TRBV18 combines with J gene TRBJ2-3, with D perhaps TRBD1 (7 bases). Germline lookup yields CDR1 KGHSH and CDR2 LQKENI. V was pared by 3 bases and J by 1 base, with 23 bases between. CDR3 length: 19 amino acids. For the CDR3, the DNA is TGTGCCAGCTCACCGGCGCTCATCGGGGGACAGTCAGGCACAGATACGCAGTATTTT. It is translated as CASSPALIGGQSGTDTQYF.

The chain is built from TRBV27 and TRBJ2-2; 7 bases match TRBD2. The ends lost 7 bases at V and 4 bases at J; junction bases unmatched: 6. From germline, CDR1 is MNHEY and CDR2 SMNVEV (reference sequence). This CDR3 spans 14 amino acids. Here the CDR3 DNA reads TGTGCCAGCACCCTATGGGGGGGCACCGGGGAGCTGTTTTTT. This gives the protein CASTLWGGTGELFF.

This clonotype has a count of ten or more. The V gene is TRBV7-9, the J gene TRBJ2-7; D perhaps matches TRBD1 (6 bases). V dropped 4 bases and J dropped 1 base, with 11 bases sitting between them. Germline V gives CDR1 SEHNR, CDR2 FQNEAQ (reference sequence). The CDR3 spans 14 residues. CDR3 DNA sequence: TGTGCCAGCAGCTACAGGGAGACGTCCTACGAGCAGTACTTC. Its translation: CASSYRETSYEQYF. Full variable domain (rest looked up from reference TRBV7-9 and TRBJ2-7): DTGVSQNPRHKITKRGQNVTFRCDPISEHNRLYWYRQTLGQGPEFLTYFQNEAQLEKSRLLSDRFSAERPKGSFSTLEIQRTEQGDSAMYLCASSYRETSYEQYFGPGTRLTVT.

This chain links TRBV27 with TRBJ2-6; no reliable D call. The CDR3 totals 19 residues. V lost 1 base and J 0 bases, leaving 16 bases between the germline ends. The germline V gene has CDR1 MNHEY and CDR2 SMNVEV (reference sequence). The CDR3 sequence: CASSLFFRGTPSGANVLTF. CDR3 sequence (DNA): TGTGCCAGCAGTTTATTTTTCCGAGGAACCCCCTCTGGGGCCAACGTCCTGACTTTC.

The V and J genes are TRBV10-3 and TRBJ1-1, with 8 bases matching TRBD1. The CDR3 is made up of 12 amino acids. Trimming at V came to 5 bases and at J to 7 bases, leaving 3 bases not matched to a gene. Germline V gene lookup returns CDR1 ENHRY and CDR2 SYGVKD. The CDR3 region is CAISSQGGEAFF. In DNA form, the CDR3 reads TGTGCCATCAGTTCACAGGGGGGTGAAGCTTTCTTT.

The rearrangement links TRBV3-1 to TRBJ2-7; possible D gene TRBD1, 5 bases. The V end was cut by 4 bases, the J end by 2 bases, with 15 bases between. The CDR3 has 15 amino acids. Germline V gives CDR1 LGHDT, CDR2 YNNKEL (reference sequence). The CDR3 spells CASSPGQRITYEQYF. The DNA of the CDR3 is TGTGCCAGCAGCCCAGGGCAGCGTATCACCTACGAGCAGTACTTC.

A few counts support this clonotype. This chain uses TRBV19 with TRBJ1-3; D gene uncertain. CDR1 and CDR2 (germline): LNHDA, SQIVND (reference sequence). There are 13 residues in the CDR3. Trimming took off 7 bases at V and 4 bases at J, with 11 bases between the two ends. CDR3 DNA: TGTGCCAGTAAAGAGGGCGGCGGAAACACCATATATTTT. Protein product: CASKEGGGNTIYF.

The chain recombines TRBV6-1 with TRBJ2-7; 11 positions agree with TRBD1. Unmatched junction bases numbered 12, after V lost 6 bases and J lost 5 bases. The CDR3 consists of 16 residues. Germline loops: CDR1 MNHNS, CDR2 SASEGT. The CDR3 nucleotides are TGTGCCAGCAGCCGTACCCAGGGGACAGGGGGTAACGAGCAGTACTTC. Its translation: CASSRTQGTGGNEQYF.

The chain recombines TRBV27 with TRBJ2-7; D gene uncertain. This CDR3 has 13 residues. Germline lookup yields CDR1 MNHEY and CDR2 SMNVEV (reference sequence). V was trimmed by 3 bases and J by 2 bases, leaving 8 bases between them. CDR3: CASSFFKTYEQYF. The CDR3 nucleotides read TGTGCCAGCAGTTTCTTCAAGACCTACGAGCAGTACTTC.

This clonotype was recorded many times. The V gene is TRBV20-1, the J gene TRBJ1-2, with no clear D. Deletions cut 6 bases from V and 6 bases from J, with 20 bases between. Germline values: CDR1 DFQATT, CDR2 SNEGSKA (reference sequence). The CDR3 is 14 amino acids. The CDR3, as DNA: TGCAGTGCCACCGTCCTAGGCCCGGGAGATGGCTACACCTTC. As protein: CSATVLGPGDGYTF.